A selection of T cell receptor beta chains follows, all from one sample in a study of blood T cell repertoires in COVID-19. The method was immunoSEQ multiplex PCR; TCRdb's version includes in-frame clones alone and lacks a portion of them. In the table there are 350,000 or so clones, about 92% of which are singletons. The sequenced sample was PBMCs or T cells enriched from blood (not recorded which). The source of these receptors is a woman in her twenties or thirties who had recovered from COVID-19. Each CDR3 is given with its conserved first and last residue. D genes are given only for firm matches. Rows may omit the clone size; those that give it use once, few, many or a size class.

V gene: TRBV11-3
D gene: TRBD2
clone size: -
J gene: TRBJ2-5
CDR3 protein: CASSLAFGLAGGYETQYF
CDR3 DNA: TGTGCCAGCAGCTTAGCCTTCGGGCTAGCGGGAGGATACGAGACCCAGTACTTC

V gene: TRBV5-1
D gene: TRBD2
clone size: -
J gene: TRBJ2-5
CDR3 protein: CASSAGLAGVFGETQYF
CDR3 DNA: TGCGCCAGCAGCGCCGGACTAGCGGGGGTTTTTGGAGAGACCCAGTACTTC

V gene: TRBV11-3
D gene: TRBD1
clone size: many
J gene: TRBJ1-2
CDR3 protein: CASSLEGRGGSYGYTF
CDR3 DNA: TGTGCCAGCAGCTTAGAAGGGAGAGGGGGCTCCTATGGCTACACCTTC

V gene: TRBV4-2
D gene: -
clone size: -
J gene: TRBJ1-4
CDR3 protein: CASSQKATGGLSVYEKLFF
CDR3 DNA: TGTGCCAGCAGCCAAAAAGCTACCGGGGGGCTCTCTGTTTATGAAAAACTGTTTTTT

V gene: TRBV12-3/TRBV12-4
D gene: -
clone size: -
J gene: TRBJ1-1
CDR3 protein: CASSSDKNTEAFF
CDR3 DNA: TGTGCCAGCAGCTCAGATAAGAACACTGAAGCTTTCTTT

V gene: TRBV5-1
D gene: TRBD1
clone size: -
J gene: TRBJ1-4
CDR3 protein: CASSFNRGNEKLFF
CDR3 DNA: TGCGCCAGCAGCTTTAACAGGGGGAATGAAAAACTGTTTTTT

V gene: TRBV10-3
D gene: TRBD1
clone size: -
J gene: TRBJ1-1
CDR3 protein: CAISESQGAEAFF
CDR3 DNA: TGTGCCATCAGTGAGTCGCAGGGGGCGGAAGCTTTCTTT

V gene: TRBV7-2
D gene: -
clone size: -
J gene: TRBJ2-2
CDR3 protein: CASSLPRSNTGELFF
CDR3 DNA: TGTGCCAGCAGCTTACCTAGGTCGAACACCGGGGAGCTGTTTTTT

V gene: TRBV5-4
D gene: TRBD2
clone size: -
J gene: TRBJ2-3
CDR3 protein: CASSGQMADTQYF
CDR3 DNA: TGTGCCAGTAGCGGGCAAATGGCAGATACGCAGTATTTT

V gene: TRBV3-1/TRBV3-2
D gene: -
clone size: -
J gene: TRBJ1-2
CDR3 protein: CASSQDAGARGYTF
CDR3 DNA: TGTGCCAGCAGCCAAGATGCAGGGGCGAGAGGCTACACCTTC

V gene: TRBV7-3
D gene: TRBD1
clone size: -
J gene: TRBJ2-7
CDR3 protein: CASSLTRDSTYEQYF
CDR3 DNA: TGTGCCAGCAGCTTAACCCGGGACAGCACTTACGAGCAGTACTTC

V gene: TRBV18
D gene: TRBD1
clone size: once
J gene: TRBJ1-1
CDR3 protein: CASRQGTWNTEAFF
CDR3 DNA: TGTGCCAGTCGACAGGGGACTTGGAACACTGAAGCTTTCTTT

V gene: TRBV10-3
D gene: TRBD1
clone size: -
J gene: TRBJ2-7
CDR3 protein: CAISGVGRQGTHEQYF
CDR3 DNA: TGTGCCATCAGTGGGGTTGGGAGACAGGGAACCCACGAGCAGTACTTC

V gene: TRBV19
D gene: TRBD2
clone size: -
J gene: TRBJ2-7
CDR3 protein: CASRRLAGASYEQYF
CDR3 DNA: TGTGCCAGTAGGAGACTAGCGGGGGCCTCCTACGAGCAGTACTTC

V gene: TRBV6-5
D gene: TRBD1
clone size: -
J gene: TRBJ1-2
CDR3 protein: CASSYTGGFGYTF
CDR3 DNA: TGTGCCAGCAGTTACACAGGGGGCTTTGGCTACACCTTC

V gene: TRBV5-5
D gene: TRBD1
clone size: -
J gene: TRBJ1-5
CDR3 protein: CASSPTGVGNQPQHF
CDR3 DNA: TGTGCCAGCAGCCCCACAGGGGTAGGCAATCAGCCCCAGCATTTT

V gene: TRBV7-8
D gene: -
clone size: -
J gene: TRBJ2-2
CDR3 protein: CASRAQGNTGELFF
CDR3 DNA: TGTGCCAGCAGGGCACAGGGGAACACCGGGGAGCTGTTTTTT

V gene: TRBV7-8
D gene: -
clone size: -
J gene: TRBJ1-1
CDR3 protein: CASSPQVMNTEAFF
CDR3 DNA: TGTGCCAGCAGCCCTCAGGTTATGAACACTGAAGCTTTCTTT

V gene: TRBV28
D gene: -
clone size: -
J gene: TRBJ1-4
CDR3 protein: CASSPGGGNEKLFF
CDR3 DNA: TGTGCCAGCAGTCCGGGAGGGGGTAATGAAAAACTGTTTTTT

V gene: TRBV5-1
D gene: TRBD1
clone size: -
J gene: TRBJ1-5
CDR3 protein: CASSSHSGTVWGQGENGQPQHF
CDR3 DNA: TGCGCCAGCAGCTCCCACTCAGGGACCGTGTGGGGACAGGGGGAGAACGGTCAGCCCCAGCATTTT

V gene: TRBV3-1/TRBV3-2
D gene: TRBD1
clone size: -
J gene: TRBJ1-2
CDR3 protein: CASSGTGGPNYGYTF
CDR3 DNA: TGTGCCAGCAGCGGGACAGGGGGCCCTAACTATGGCTACACCTTC

V gene: TRBV15
D gene: -
clone size: -
J gene: TRBJ1-2
CDR3 protein: CATSRQGYGYTF
CDR3 DNA: TGTGCCACCAGCAGACAGGGGTATGGCTACACCTTC

V gene: TRBV9
D gene: -
clone size: -
J gene: TRBJ1-3
CDR3 protein: CASSVGPGASGNTIYF
CDR3 DNA: TGTGCCAGCAGCGTAGGACCAGGGGCATCTGGAAACACCATATATTTT

V gene: TRBV7-9
D gene: -
clone size: -
J gene: TRBJ2-3
CDR3 protein: CASSLATASTDTQYF
CDR3 DNA: TGTGCCAGCAGCTTAGCGACAGCGAGCACAGATACGCAGTATTTT

V gene: TRBV19
D gene: -
clone size: -
J gene: TRBJ2-5
CDR3 protein: CASSTSGHSQETQYF
CDR3 DNA: TGTGCCAGTAGTACCTCGGGACACAGCCAAGAGACCCAGTACTTC

V gene: TRBV5-1
D gene: -
clone size: once
J gene: TRBJ2-2
CDR3 protein: CASSLDRPNTGELFF
CDR3 DNA: TGCGCCAGCAGCTTGGACAGACCGAACACCGGGGAGCTGTTTTTT

V gene: TRBV15
D gene: TRBD2
clone size: -
J gene: TRBJ2-1
CDR3 protein: CATSGTSGITSYNEQFF
CDR3 DNA: TGTGCCACCAGCGGGACTAGCGGGATTACTTCTTACAATGAGCAGTTCTTC

V gene: TRBV5-1
D gene: TRBD1
clone size: -
J gene: TRBJ2-7
CDR3 protein: CASSEPGQTTYEQYF
CDR3 DNA: TGCGCCAGCAGCGAACCGGGACAGACAACCTACGAGCAGTACTTC

V gene: TRBV7-3
D gene: -
clone size: -
J gene: TRBJ1-1
CDR3 protein: CASSPSGQEAFF
CDR3 DNA: TGTGCCAGCAGCCCGAGCGGACAGGAAGCTTTCTTT

V gene: TRBV19
D gene: TRBD1
clone size: -
J gene: TRBJ2-1
CDR3 protein: CASSSPTGSGEQFF
CDR3 DNA: TGTGCCAGTAGTTCACCGACAGGGTCTGGTGAGCAGTTCTTC

V gene: TRBV27
D gene: TRBD1
clone size: once
J gene: TRBJ2-7
CDR3 protein: CASEDGQGAVREQYF
CDR3 DNA: TGTGCCAGCGAAGATGGACAGGGGGCTGTTCGCGAGCAGTACTTC

V gene: TRBV2
D gene: -
clone size: -
J gene: TRBJ1-5
CDR3 protein: CASRDDSGNQPQHF
CDR3 DNA: TGTGCCAGCAGAGACGACAGCGGGAATCAGCCCCAGCATTTT